These 4 T cell receptor beta chains were all obtained from the same sample, sequenced in a study of blood T cells in healthy people across ages. A sample-barcoded 5' primer and a J-beta primer mix were used in a second PCR of roughly 7 to 11 cycles. TCRdb analysed the 5' RACE reads with MiXCR anew, one entry per CDR3 protein. The table includes 920,000 or so distinct CDR3 sequences, less than 50% detected once. Sequenced material: blood. The origin of the receptors is a woman in her fifties or sixties in good health.

This clonotype was recorded a few times. The chain employs TRBV15 and TRBJ2-1, with a tentative D call TRBD2 (6 bases). Deletions cut 1 base from V and 5 bases from J, with 12 bases between. This CDR3 is built from 15 residues. Germline V gene lookup returns CDR1 LNHNV and CDR2 YYDKDF (reference sequence). The CDR3 region has the DNA TGTGCCACCAGCAGAGGAACGGGAGTCCACAATGAGCAGTTCTTC. Translation gives CATSRGTGVHNEQFF.

This rearrangement joins TRBV27 to TRBJ2-4, with D possibly being TRBD2 (6 bases). TRBJ2-7 explains the end of the DNA better; the J call may be wrong. The CDR3 sequence is 14 residues long. Germline CDR1 MNHEY, CDR2 SMNVEV (reference sequence). The DNA for the CDR3 is TGTGCCAGCAGTTTAACGGGAGCCTCATCCGAGCAGTACTTC. It translates to CASSLTGASSEQYF.

The J gene is TRBJ2-5, the V gene TRBV28; 7 nucleotides agree with TRBD1. The CDR3 runs to 13 residues. Germline V gene sequence: CDR1 MDHEN, CDR2 SYDVKM. Trimming cost V 3 bases and J 13 bases; bases outside gene matches: 11. The DNA of the CDR3 is TGTGCCAGCAGTTTCCCCCTCCCGGGACAGCCGTACTTC. Residues: CASSFPLPGQPYF.

This clonotype was counted only a few times. This rearrangement joins TRBV29-1 to TRBJ1-6; 7 bases fit TRBD1. Germline CDR1 is SQVTM and CDR2 is ANQGSEA. The CDR3 runs 13 residues. Trimming removed 6 bases from V and 6 bases from J; junction bases left unmatched: 5. The chain's CDR3 is CSVQGDSNSPLHF. For the CDR3, the DNA is TGCAGCGTGCAGGGGGACAGTAATTCACCCCTCCACTTT. The full variable domain, in which reference TRBV29-1 and TRBJ1-6 provide the parts outside the CDR3, is SAVISQKPSRDICQRGTSLTIQCQVDSQVTMMFWYRQQPGQSLTLIATANQGSEATYESGFVIDKFPISRPNLTFSTLTVSNMSPEDSSIYLCSVQGDSNSPLHFGNGTRLTVT.